The 11 T cell receptor beta chains listed next were all sequenced from one sample in a study of identical twins. TCRdb re-called the 5' RACE reads through MiXCR, storing one row per CDR3 protein. The sample lists 1.5 million to 2 million distinct CDR3 sequences, around 33% occurring once. Input material: cord blood. The receptors here all came from a newborn girl in good health.

This clonotype turned up a few times. The chain couples TRBV7-8 to TRBJ2-7; a weak D match, TRBD2 (6 bases). CDR1 and CDR2 from the germline V gene are SGHVS and FQNEAQ. The CDR3 spans 15 residues. V gave up 4 bases and J gave up 0 bases, with 13 bases separating them. The CDR3 DNA sequence: TGTGCCAGCAGCTCCGGGACTTTCAACTCCTACGAGCAGTACTTC. It encodes CASSSGTFNSYEQYF.

This clonotype has only a few counts. The V and J genes are TRBV6-2 or TRBV6-3 and TRBJ2-3; a weak D match, TRBD2 (6 bases). Germline V gene sequence: CDR1 MNHEY, CDR2 SVGEGT. The CDR3 covers 14 residues. V gave up 8 bases and J gave up 2 bases, with 14 bases separating them. The CDR3 coding sequence is TGTGCCAGCGGGGGGTTCTCCCTCACAGATACGCAGTATTTT. It translates to CASGGFSLTDTQYF.

This chain links TRBV25-1 with TRBJ1-2; D gene unclear. The CDR3 is made up of 13 amino acids. CDR1 MGHDK and CDR2 SYGVNS come from the germline V gene. Trimming shortened V by 2 bases and J by 4 bases, and 8 bases separated the two germline ends. In DNA form, the CDR3 reads TGTGCCAGCAGTGAAACGTTCGCCTATGGCTACACCTTC. Protein product: CASSETFAYGYTF.

The CDR3 bases are TGTGCCAGCAGTGAAGAGCCCGGACTCCTCAGATTGGATACGCAGTATTTT. As protein: CASSEEPGLLRLDTQYF. The chain employs TRBV6-1 and TRBJ2-3; tentatively, D is TRBD2 (5 bases). The CDR3 runs 17 residues. Deletions cut 1 base from V and 6 bases from J, with 20 bases between. Germline V gene lookup returns CDR1 MNHNS and CDR2 SASEGT.

This clonotype was found a few times. The chain uses TRBV7-2 and TRBJ2-2; D is perhaps TRBD2 (5 bases). The CDR3 runs 13 residues. The ends were cut back, 7 bases at V and 5 bases at J, with 11 bases in the middle. Germline loops: CDR1 SGHTA, CDR2 FQGNSA. The CDR3 nucleotides read TGTGCCAGCAACGAGAGGAGGACCGGGGAGCTGTTTTTT. This encodes CASNERRTGELFF.

This clonotype was recorded a few times. The chain is built from TRBV12-3 or TRBV12-4 and TRBJ2-3; 12 bases fit TRBD2. With V trimmed by 2 bases and J by 10 bases, 1 base remained unmatched. The CDR3 has 13 amino acids. The CDR3 protein is CASSLRLAGAQYF. In DNA, the CDR3 is TGTGCCAGCAGTTTAAGACTAGCGGGGGCGCAGTATTTT.

A few counts support this clonotype. This chain links TRBV2 with TRBJ1-5; D remains unclear. From germline, CDR1 is SNHLY and CDR2 FYNNEI. Trimming cost V 2 bases and J 4 bases, with 15 bases left between them. This CDR3 has 16 amino acids. The CDR3 DNA reads as TGTGCCAGCAGTGAACAGGTCTCGATAGTTAATCAGCCCCAGCATTTT. This sequence encodes CASSEQVSIVNQPQHF.

This clonotype occurred a few times. The J gene is TRBJ2-1, the V gene TRBV9, with 10 nucleotides matching TRBD2. This CDR3 is 16 amino acids long. Germline V gene data show CDR1 as SGDLS and CDR2 as YYNGEE. With 3 bases clipped from V and 13 bases from J, the junction kept 16 bases outside the gene matches. The CDR3 nucleotides read TGTGCCAGCAGCGACTCTAGCGGGGGCATGCTAGGGACCCAGTTCTTC. As protein: CASSDSSGGMLGTQFF.

The chain links TRBV14 to TRBJ1-2, with D uncertain. This CDR3 comprises 12 residues. Trimming took off 2 bases at V and 9 bases at J, with 10 bases between the two ends. Germline CDR1 SGHDN, CDR2 FVKESK. The CDR3 DNA follows: TGTGCCAGCAGCCAAAGTAAGGTGCGCTACACCTTC. As protein: CASSQSKVRYTF.

This clonotype has just a few counts. CDR3 sequence (DNA): TGTGCCAGCAGCTTAAAGGGGACTAGCGGTAGCATCTACGAGCAGTACTTC. Translated, it gives CASSLKGTSGSIYEQYF. The chain has TRBV7-2 and TRBJ2-7, with 11 nucleotides matching TRBD2. This CDR3 is 17 amino acids long. Per germline, CDR1 SGHTA and CDR2 FQGNSA. V gave up 2 bases and J gave up 3 bases; unmatched junction bases: 9.

This clonotype was counted only a few times. The chain has TRBV20-1 and TRBJ1-5, with D tentatively TRBD1 (5 bases). The CDR3 runs 14 residues. CDR1 and CDR2 (germline): DFQATT, SNEGSKA (reference sequence). Trimming took off 0 bases at V and 3 bases at J, with 9 bases between the two ends. The CDR3: CSARDREVNQPQHF. In DNA, the CDR3 is TGCAGTGCTAGAGACAGGGAAGTCAATCAGCCCCAGCATTTT.